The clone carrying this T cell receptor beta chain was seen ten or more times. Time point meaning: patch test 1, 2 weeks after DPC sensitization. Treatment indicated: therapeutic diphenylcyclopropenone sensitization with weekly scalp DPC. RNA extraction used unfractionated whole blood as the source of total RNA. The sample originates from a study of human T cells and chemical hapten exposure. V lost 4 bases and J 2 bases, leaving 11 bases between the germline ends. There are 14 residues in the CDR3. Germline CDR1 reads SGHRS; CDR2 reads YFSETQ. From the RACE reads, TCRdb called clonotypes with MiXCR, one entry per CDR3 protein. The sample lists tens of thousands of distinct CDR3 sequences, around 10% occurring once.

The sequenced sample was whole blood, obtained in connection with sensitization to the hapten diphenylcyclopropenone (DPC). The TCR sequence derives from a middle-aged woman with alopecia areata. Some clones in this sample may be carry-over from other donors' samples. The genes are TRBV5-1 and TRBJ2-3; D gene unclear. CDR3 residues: CASSRLVSTDTQYF. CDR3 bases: TGCGCCAGCAGCCGATTGGTCTCCACAGATACGCAGTATTTT. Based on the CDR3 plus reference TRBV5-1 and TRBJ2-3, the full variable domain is KAGVTQTPRYLIKTRGQQVTLSCSPISGHRSVSWYQQTPGQGLQFLFEYFSETQRNKGNFPGRFSGRQFSNSRSEMNVSTLELGDSALYLCASSRLVSTDTQYFGPGTRLTVL.